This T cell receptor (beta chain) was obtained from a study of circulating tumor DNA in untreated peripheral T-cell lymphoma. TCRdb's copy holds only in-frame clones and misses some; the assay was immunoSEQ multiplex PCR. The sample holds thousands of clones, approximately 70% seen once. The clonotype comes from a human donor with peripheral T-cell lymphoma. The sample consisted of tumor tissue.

CDR3 loop: CASSIAGGFEQFF. The CDR3 nucleotides read TGTGCCAGTAGTATAGCGGGAGGGTTTGAGCAGTTCTTC. The chain combines TRBV19 with TRBJ2-1, with 8 bases identical to TRBD2. With 1 base clipped from V and 9 bases from J, the junction kept 2 bases outside the gene matches. Germline V lookup: CDR1 LNHDA, CDR2 SQIVND (reference sequence). This CDR3 comprises 13 residues.